Following are 27 T cell receptor beta chains from one sample sequenced in a study of blood T cell repertoires in COVID-19. Using immunoSEQ multiplex PCR, the repertoire was profiled, and TCRdb retains in-frame clones only, with some absent. The sample includes approximately 150,000 clones, 88% of them seen just once. Source material: peripheral blood. All receptors come from a man between 70 and 80 years old with acute or convalescent COVID-19.

The rearrangement uses TRBV28 and TRBJ1-1; 11 bases are a match to TRBD1. V lost 2 bases to trimming and J lost 5 bases; unmatched junction nucleotides: 4. Germline lookup yields CDR1 MDHEN and CDR2 SYDVKM. The CDR3 runs to 15 residues. CDR3: CASSLGGTGGTEAFF. The CDR3 bases are TGTGCCAGCAGTTTAGGTGGGACAGGGGGAACTGAAGCTTTCTTT.

The chain employs TRBV24-1 and TRBJ1-2; a weak D match, TRBD1 (5 bases). CDR1 and CDR2 from the germline V gene are KGHDR and SFDVKD. The CDR3 length is 15 residues. Deletions cut 6 bases from V and 7 bases from J, with 20 bases between. The CDR3 sequence: CATSPRGGVGFGYTF. CDR3 DNA: TGTGCCACCAGTCCGCGAGGAGGGGTAGGATTTGGCTACACCTTC.

J is TRBJ1-5 and V is TRBV19; D gene ambiguous. Germline V CDR1 and CDR2: LNHDA, SQIVND (reference sequence). The CDR3 contains 13 residues. The V gene lost 2 bases and the J gene lost 6 bases, with 8 bases spanning the gap. CDR3 DNA sequence: TGTGCCAGTAGTATACTGGGAGGTCAGCCCCAGCATTTT. It specifies CASSILGGQPQHF. The full variable domain, completed using reference TRBV19 and TRBJ1-5, is DGGITQSPKYLFRKEGQNVTLSCEQNLNHDAMYWYRQDPGQGLRLIYYSQIVNDFQKGDIAEGYSVSREKKESFPLTVTSAQKNPTAFYLCASSILGGQPQHFGDGTRLSIL.

This clone is a singleton in its sample. This chain uses TRBV2 with TRBJ2-5; 8 positions match TRBD2. There are 17 residues in the CDR3. Germline V lookup: CDR1 SNHLY, CDR2 FYNNEI. Trimming at V came to 4 bases and at J to 4 bases, leaving 14 bases not matched to a gene. The CDR3 bases are TGTGCCAGCAGTGTCTCGGGTCGGGGGGGCACCCTAGAGACCCAGTACTTC. It yields the protein CASSVSGRGGTLETQYF.

This clone was counted a single time. The chain carries TRBV6-5 and TRBJ1-2; 7 bases fit TRBD1. Germline V CDR1 and CDR2: MNHEY, SVGAGI. V shed 6 bases, J shed 4 bases, and the junction held 11 bases outside the gene matches. CDR3 length: 15 residues. This CDR3 is CASSNRDSSLYGYTF. The CDR3, as DNA: TGTGCCAGCAGCAACCGGGACAGTTCCCTCTATGGCTACACCTTC.

The genes are TRBV10-2 and TRBJ1-1; TRBD1 is a possible D gene (6 bases). The CDR3 runs to 14 residues. Germline values: CDR1 WSHSY, CDR2 SAAADI. V lost 6 bases, J lost 1 base, and 12 bases lay in between. This chain's CDR3 is CASSDTTGNTEAFF. In DNA form, the CDR3 reads TGCGCCAGCAGCGACACGACAGGGAACACTGAAGCTTTCTTT.

The chain combines TRBV5-1 with TRBJ2-1; 8 bases are a match to TRBD1. Germline CDR1 reads SGHRS; CDR2 reads YFSETQ. V lost 0 bases, J lost 6 bases, and 5 bases stayed unmatched. This CDR3 has 15 amino acids. The CDR3 bases are TGCGCCAGCAGCTTGGCGGACAGGGTGGCCAATGAGCAGTTCTTC. Its protein product is CASSLADRVANEQFF.

The chain is built from TRBV9 and TRBJ2-2; no firm D call. The CDR3 loop spans 11 amino acids. Trimming cost V 4 bases and J 5 bases, with 3 bases left between them. Germline CDR1 reads SGDLS; CDR2 reads YYNGEE. DNA for the CDR3: TGTGCCAGCAGCCAAACCGGGGAGCTGTTTTTT. Translated, it gives CASSQTGELFF.

The V and J genes are TRBV24-1 and TRBJ2-7, with 7 bases lining up with TRBD1. The V segment lost 2 bases and the J segment 3 bases; nucleotides outside the gene matches: 9. In germline, CDR1 is KGHDR, CDR2 SFDVKD. The CDR3 consists of 16 residues. This chain's CDR3 is CATSDCPNRGCYEQYF. The DNA for the CDR3 is TGTGCCACCAGTGATTGCCCCAACAGGGGATGCTACGAGCAGTACTTC.

The J gene is TRBJ2-7, the V gene TRBV27; 12 nucleotides line up with TRBD2. The CDR3 is 16 amino acids. CDR1 is MNHEY and CDR2 is SMNVEV in the germline V gene (reference sequence). With V trimmed by 5 bases and J by 2 bases, 7 bases remained unmatched. This CDR3 is CASSPRTSGVPYEQYF. The CDR3, as DNA: TGTGCCAGCAGTCCGCGGACTAGCGGGGTCCCCTACGAGCAGTACTTC.

This rearrangement joins TRBV7-9 to TRBJ1-5; 10 bases line up with TRBD1. The V gene end was trimmed by 5 bases and the J gene end by 5 bases; junction bases not matched to a gene: 6. Germline-derived CDR1 and CDR2 are SEHNR and FQNEAQ (reference sequence). The CDR3 runs 15 residues. The DNA of the CDR3 is TGTGCCAGCAGCCGGACAGGGGGTCAAGATCAGCCCCAGCATTTT. Protein: CASSRTGGQDQPQHF.

In this sample, this clone turned up once. The chain carries TRBV19 and TRBJ2-5; possible D gene TRBD2, 6 bases. Germline CDR1 reads LNHDA; CDR2 reads SQIVND (reference sequence). This CDR3 is 16 amino acids long. Trimming pared 3 bases from V and 1 base from J, leaving 15 bases between. The CDR3 bases are TGTGCCAGTAGTATTGGAGGGGTTGGGGGCCAAGAGACCCAGTACTTC. As protein: CASSIGGVGGQETQYF.

The rearrangement links TRBV5-8 to TRBJ2-5, with 8 positions matching TRBD1. The V gene end was trimmed by 3 bases and the J gene end by 5 bases; junction bases not matched to a gene: 3. Germline loops: CDR1 SGHTS, CDR2 YDEGEE. This CDR3 comprises 13 residues. The CDR3 is CASSSTGVETQYF. The DNA for the CDR3 is TGTGCCAGCAGCTCGACAGGGGTGGAGACCCAGTACTTC.

This chain connects TRBV28 to TRBJ2-5; D perhaps matches TRBD1 (6 bases). This CDR3 is built from 16 residues. The germline V gene encodes CDR1 MDHEN and CDR2 SYDVKM. The ends were cut back, 0 bases at V and 2 bases at J, with 13 bases in the middle. The CDR3 region has the DNA TGTGCCAGCAGTTTATGGGGGACACCGGAACAAGAGACCCAGTACTTC. Protein product: CASSLWGTPEQETQYF.

The chain links TRBV6-5 to TRBJ2-2, with 8 bases fitting TRBD1. V shed 6 bases and J 7 bases; nucleotides not matched to a gene: 4. The germline CDR1 and CDR2 sequences are MNHEY and SVGAGI. The CDR3 totals 13 residues. The CDR3 DNA reads TGTGCCAGCAGGGACAGGGTGGACGGGGAGCTGTTTTTT. Residues: CASRDRVDGELFF.

V is TRBV30 and J is TRBJ2-7; TRBD1 is a possible D gene (5 bases). Germline-derived CDR1 and CDR2 are GTSNPN and SVGIG (reference sequence). CDR3 length: 14 amino acids. The V and J ends lost 1 base and 3 bases respectively, with 13 bases between them. CDR3 DNA sequence: TGTGCCTGGAGTGGGCACCCAGGGAACTACGAGCAGTACTTC. It is translated as CAWSGHPGNYEQYF.

The CDR3 DNA reads TGTGCCAGCAGTCGAGCGGGAGTGGGTGTCACAGATACGCAGTATTTT. The encoded protein is CASSRAGVGVTDTQYF. The J gene is TRBJ2-3, the V gene TRBV6-6; 8 bases are a match to TRBD2. The CDR3 totals 16 residues. Germline values: CDR1 MNHNY, CDR2 SVGAGI (reference sequence). The J segment lost 2 bases and the V segment lost 5 bases, leaving 9 bases of the junction unmatched.

This rearrangement joins TRBV19 to TRBJ1-1, with D hard to call. CDR3 length: 14 residues. Germline lookup yields CDR1 LNHDA and CDR2 SQIVND (reference sequence). V lost 4 bases and J lost 0, with 9 bases in between. For the CDR3, the DNA is TGTGCCAGTAGTAGGCAACAAGTGAACACTGAAGCTTTCTTT. Amino acids: CASSRQQVNTEAFF.

The chain recombines TRBV7-9 with TRBJ2-2, with D possibly being TRBD2 (6 bases). CDR1 is SEHNR, CDR2 FQNEAQ, per germline (reference sequence). This CDR3 has 19 residues. Trimming removed 6 bases at V and 0 bases at J, with 23 bases between. The CDR3 protein is CASRQTNAGTYANTGELFF. In DNA, the CDR3 is TGTGCCAGCAGGCAGACGAACGCCGGGACTTACGCGAACACCGGGGAGCTGTTTTTT.

V and J are TRBV19 and TRBJ2-1, with TRBD2 matching over 10 bases. The CDR3 is 17 amino acids. V was pared by 0 bases and J by 5 bases, with 7 bases of the junction left unmatched. Germline V gene lookup returns CDR1 LNHDA and CDR2 SQIVND (reference sequence). CDR3 DNA: TGTGCCAGTAGTATAGAAGGACTAGCGGTGGGAAACAATGAGCAGTTCTTC. This sequence encodes CASSIEGLAVGNNEQFF.

The rearrangement uses TRBV9 and TRBJ2-3; tentatively, D is TRBD2 (6 bases). The CDR3 covers 12 residues. The ends were cut back, 4 bases at V and 5 bases at J, with 8 bases in the middle. CDR1 and CDR2 (germline): SGDLS, YYNGEE. The CDR3 is CASSQGGDTQYF. CDR3 coding DNA: TGTGCCAGCAGCCAGGGAGGAGATACGCAGTATTTT.

J is TRBJ1-1 and V is TRBV5-1; 7 nucleotides match TRBD1. The germline V gene encodes CDR1 SGHRS and CDR2 YFSETQ. The ends lost 4 bases at V and 7 bases at J; junction bases unmatched: 10. The CDR3 spans 14 residues. The CDR3 sequence: CASSQTDRVIEAFF. For the CDR3, the DNA is TGCGCCAGCAGCCAAACCGACAGGGTCATTGAAGCTTTCTTT.

V gene TRBV6-5 combines with J gene TRBJ2-7, with 8 bases identical to TRBD2. Germline CDR1 MNHEY, CDR2 SVGAGI. The CDR3 runs 16 residues. V was clipped by 2 bases and J by 0 bases; unmatched bases: 6. This chain's CDR3 is CASSYLGGGSSYEQYF. CDR3 DNA: TGTGCCAGCAGTTACCTAGGCGGGGGGAGCTCCTACGAGCAGTACTTC.

The CDR3 DNA is TGTGCCAGCTCACCACGGGCAGGTGACTATGGCTACACCTTC. Its translation is CASSPRAGDYGYTF. The chain links TRBV18 to TRBJ1-2; D remains unclear. The CDR3 is 14 residues long. CDR1 is KGHSH, CDR2 LQKENI, per germline. V lost 1 base and J lost 3, with 9 bases in between.

V gene TRBV21-1 combines with J gene TRBJ2-7; the table names TRBD1, a call not compared with the DNA. TRBV21-1 counts as a pseudogene. CDR3 length: 12 amino acids. Here the CDR3 DNA reads TGTGCCAAACAGGGGGCCTCCTACGAGCAGTACTTC. It specifies CAKQGASYEQYF.

This clone showed up just once. The V call is TRBV5-4, the J call TRBJ2-7, with TRBD1 identical over 9 bases. Germline V CDR1 and CDR2: SGHNT, YYREEE (reference sequence). The ends lost 4 bases at V and 6 bases at J; junction bases unmatched: 11. This CDR3 region has 15 residues. The CDR3: CASSMPGQGGREQYF. In DNA, the CDR3 is TGTGCCAGCAGCATGCCGGGACAGGGTGGGCGCGAGCAGTACTTC.

This rearrangement joins TRBV10-3 to TRBJ1-2, with D possibly matching TRBD1 (5 bases). The V gene's germline CDR1 is ENHRY and CDR2 SYGVKD. Trimming pared 0 bases from V and 6 bases from J, leaving 8 bases between. The CDR3 sequence is 13 residues long. As DNA, the CDR3 is TGTGCCATCAGTGAGTCGGCGGGGGATGGCTACACCTTC. Translating it yields CAISESAGDGYTF.